A single sample is the source of the 5 T cell receptor beta chains below, sequenced in a study of T-cell memory formation after mild COVID-19. TCRdb ran MiXCR on the 5' RACE reads and lists one entry per CDR3 protein. Here the sample spans tens of thousands of distinct CDR3 sequences, roughly 7.5% being singletons. What was sequenced was PBMCs or a T cell subset sorted from them (not recorded which). These TCRs come from a man younger than 35 who had mild COVID-19 (a few samples of this study predate the infection). Cell type and time point are not known.

The sample holds many counts of this clonotype. This chain links TRBV5-4 with TRBJ2-3; D ambiguous. Germline values: CDR1 SGHNT, CDR2 YYREEE (reference sequence). Trimming cost V 1 base and J 9 bases, with 12 bases left between them. The CDR3 is 13 amino acids. This CDR3 reads CASSLWGKKTQYF. DNA for the CDR3: TGTGCCAGCAGCTTGTGGGGAAAGAAAACGCAGTATTTT.

CDR3: CASSLDRVNYGYTF. The CDR3 nucleotides read TGCGCCAGCAGCTTGGACAGGGTCAACTATGGCTACACCTTC. The chain combines TRBV5-1 with TRBJ1-2; D is possibly TRBD1 (6 bases). V lost 0 bases and J 2 bases, leaving 8 bases between the germline ends. The germline gives CDR1 SGHRS, CDR2 YFSETQ. The CDR3 sequence is 14 residues long.

This clonotype was counted a few times. The chain joins TRBV9 to TRBJ1-1; TRBD1 is a possible D gene (6 bases). Trimming took 3 bases from V and 3 from J, leaving 18 bases between them. CDR1 and CDR2 from the germline V gene are SGDLS and YYNGEE. The CDR3 is made up of 16 amino acids. For the CDR3, the DNA is TGTGCCAGCAGCGGGGGGGGCCCCCCAGGGGACACTGAAGCTTTCTTT. As protein: CASSGGGPPGDTEAFF.

This clonotype was seen many times. This chain joins TRBV12-3 or TRBV12-4 and TRBJ1-2; 9 bases align to TRBD1. The CDR3 covers 14 residues. Losses at the gene ends were 6 bases for V and 2 bases for J; bases not matched to a gene: 4. The CDR3 DNA sequence: TGTGCCAGCAGCCACGGGACAGGGAACTATGGCTACACCTTC. Its translation: CASSHGTGNYGYTF.

V usage is TRBV28 and J usage is TRBJ1-5, with D perhaps TRBD1 (6 bases). Trimming shortened V by 5 bases and J by 2 bases, and 13 bases separated the two germline ends. Looked up from germline, CDR1 is MDHEN and CDR2 is SYDVKM. The CDR3 runs 15 residues. The CDR3 coding sequence is TGTGCCAGCAGTATAGAACAGGGCGGCAATCAGCCCCAGCATTTT. Its translation is CASSIEQGGNQPQHF.